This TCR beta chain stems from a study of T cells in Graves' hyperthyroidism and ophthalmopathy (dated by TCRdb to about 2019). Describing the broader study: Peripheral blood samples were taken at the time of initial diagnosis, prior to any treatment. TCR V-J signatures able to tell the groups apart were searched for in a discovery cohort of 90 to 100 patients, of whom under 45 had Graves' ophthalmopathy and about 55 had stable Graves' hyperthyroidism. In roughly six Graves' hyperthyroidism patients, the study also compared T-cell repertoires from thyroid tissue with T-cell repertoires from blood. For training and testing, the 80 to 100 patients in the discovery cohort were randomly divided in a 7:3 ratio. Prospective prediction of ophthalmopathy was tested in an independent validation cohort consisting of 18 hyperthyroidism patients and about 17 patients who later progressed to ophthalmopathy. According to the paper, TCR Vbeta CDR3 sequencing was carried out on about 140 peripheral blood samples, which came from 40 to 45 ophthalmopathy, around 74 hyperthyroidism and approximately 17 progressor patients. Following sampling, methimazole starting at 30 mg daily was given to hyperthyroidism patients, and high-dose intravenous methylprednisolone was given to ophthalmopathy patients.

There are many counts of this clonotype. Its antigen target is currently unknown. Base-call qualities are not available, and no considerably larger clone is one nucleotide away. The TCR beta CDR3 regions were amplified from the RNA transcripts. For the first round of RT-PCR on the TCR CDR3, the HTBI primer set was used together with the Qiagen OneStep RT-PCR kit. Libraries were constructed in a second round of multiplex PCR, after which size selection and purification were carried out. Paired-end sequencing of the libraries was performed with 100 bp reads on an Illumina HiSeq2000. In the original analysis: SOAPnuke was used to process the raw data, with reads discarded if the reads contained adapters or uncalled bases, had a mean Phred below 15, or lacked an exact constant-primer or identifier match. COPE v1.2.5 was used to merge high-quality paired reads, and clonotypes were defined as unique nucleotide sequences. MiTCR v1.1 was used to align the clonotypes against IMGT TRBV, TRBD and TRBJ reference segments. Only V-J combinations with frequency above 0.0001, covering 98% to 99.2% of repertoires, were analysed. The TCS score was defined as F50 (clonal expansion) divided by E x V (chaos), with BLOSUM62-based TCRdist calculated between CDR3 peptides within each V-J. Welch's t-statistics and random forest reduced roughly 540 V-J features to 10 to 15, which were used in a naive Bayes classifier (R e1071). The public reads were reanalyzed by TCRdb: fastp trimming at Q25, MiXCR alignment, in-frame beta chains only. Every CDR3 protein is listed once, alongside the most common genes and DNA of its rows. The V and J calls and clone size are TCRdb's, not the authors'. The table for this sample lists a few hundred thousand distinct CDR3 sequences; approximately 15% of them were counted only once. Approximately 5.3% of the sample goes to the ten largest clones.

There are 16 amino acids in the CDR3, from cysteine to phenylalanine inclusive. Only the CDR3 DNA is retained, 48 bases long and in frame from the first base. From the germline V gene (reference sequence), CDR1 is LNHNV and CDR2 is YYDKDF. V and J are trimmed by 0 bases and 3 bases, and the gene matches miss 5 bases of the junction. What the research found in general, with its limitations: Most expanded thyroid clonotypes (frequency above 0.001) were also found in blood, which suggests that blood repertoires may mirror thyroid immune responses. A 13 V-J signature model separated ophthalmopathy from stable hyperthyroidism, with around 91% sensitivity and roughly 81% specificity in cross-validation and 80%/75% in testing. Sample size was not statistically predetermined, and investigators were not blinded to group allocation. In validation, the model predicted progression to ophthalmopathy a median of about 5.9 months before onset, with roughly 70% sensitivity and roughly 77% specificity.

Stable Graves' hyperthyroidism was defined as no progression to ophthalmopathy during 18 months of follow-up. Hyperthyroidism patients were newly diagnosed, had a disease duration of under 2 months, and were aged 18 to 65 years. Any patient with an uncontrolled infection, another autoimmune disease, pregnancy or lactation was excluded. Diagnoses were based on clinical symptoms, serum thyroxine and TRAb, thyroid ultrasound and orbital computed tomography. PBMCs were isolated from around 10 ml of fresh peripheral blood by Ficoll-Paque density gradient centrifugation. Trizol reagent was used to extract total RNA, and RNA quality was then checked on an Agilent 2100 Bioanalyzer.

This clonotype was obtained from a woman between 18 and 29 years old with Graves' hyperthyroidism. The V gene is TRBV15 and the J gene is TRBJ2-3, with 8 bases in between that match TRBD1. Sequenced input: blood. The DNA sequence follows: TGTGCCACCAGCAGAGAAGGGCAGGGGGCAACAGATACGCAGTATTTT. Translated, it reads CATSREGQGATDTQYF.